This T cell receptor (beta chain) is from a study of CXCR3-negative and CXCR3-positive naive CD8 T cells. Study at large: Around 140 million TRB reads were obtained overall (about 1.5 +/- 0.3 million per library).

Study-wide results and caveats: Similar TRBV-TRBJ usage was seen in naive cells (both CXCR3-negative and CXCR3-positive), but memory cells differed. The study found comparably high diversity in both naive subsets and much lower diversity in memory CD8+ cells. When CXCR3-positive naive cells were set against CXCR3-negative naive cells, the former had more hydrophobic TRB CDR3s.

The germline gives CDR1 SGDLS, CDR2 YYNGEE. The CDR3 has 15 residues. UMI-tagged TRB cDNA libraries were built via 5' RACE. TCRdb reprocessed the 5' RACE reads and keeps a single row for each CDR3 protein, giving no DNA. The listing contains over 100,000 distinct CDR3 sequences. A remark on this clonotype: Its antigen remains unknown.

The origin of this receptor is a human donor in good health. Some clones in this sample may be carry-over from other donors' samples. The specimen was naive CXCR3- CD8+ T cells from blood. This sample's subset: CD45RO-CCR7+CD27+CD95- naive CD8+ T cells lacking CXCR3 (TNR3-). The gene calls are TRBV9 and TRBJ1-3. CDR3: CASSVEGTAGNTIYF.